This record concerns one TCR beta chain sequence. The entry originates in a study of blood T cell repertoires in COVID-19. On the study more broadly: Donors in the United States, Italy and Spain gave samples during acute or convalescent COVID-19.

V shed 4 bases and J shed 0 bases, with 13 bases lying between them. Germline CDR1 and CDR2: SGHTA and FQGNSA. This CDR3 contains 15 residues. Profiling relied on immunoSEQ multiplex PCR, and the TCRdb table lists in-frame clones only, not all of them. The sample consists of some 99,000 clones, under 85% of them appearing once. The clonotype comes from a man in his 70s with acute or convalescent COVID-19. Sequences were obtained from peripheral blood. V and J are TRBV7-2 and TRBJ2-7; weak D call: TRBD2 (5 bases). CDR3 in DNA: TGTGCCAGCAGCTCCCAATTGGAGGTCTCCTACGAGCAGTACTTC. This sequence encodes CASSSQLEVSYEQYF.